This TCR beta chain was retrieved from a study of T cell responses to AZD1222 COVID-19 vaccine. This CDR3 region has 16 residues. V was trimmed by 3 bases and J by 3 bases, leaving 16 bases between them. The germline V gene encodes CDR1 SGHTA and CDR2 FQGNSA. Study results and limitations: Donors were largely white British and mainly female; clonal diversity was possibly underestimated. It was only a handful of AZD1222 recipients who were seropositive at baseline. Spike-specific TCR breadth and depth were elevated following two AZD1222 doses.

For this clone: As yet, its antigen is unknown.

TCRdb's table, derived via immunoSEQ multiplex PCR, lists solely in-frame clones and lacks some. The sample holds approximately 100,000 clones, just under 90% seen once. The sequence was collected from an adult in good health. The sequencing used peripheral blood, collected on day 0 of AZD1222 vaccination. J is TRBJ2-3 and V is TRBV7-2; a weak D match, TRBD2 (5 bases). The CDR3 DNA is TGTGCCAGCAGCTTTTTAAGAGGGAGCGGAACAGATACGCAGTATTTT. It specifies CASSFLRGSGTDTQYF.